This T cell receptor (beta chain) was profiled in a study of OX40 agonist ivuxolimab in advanced cancers. Study results and limitations: Certain nonresponding patients likewise had low normalized T-cell clonal expansion.

The data were produced by immunoSEQ multiplex PCR, yet TCRdb's version contains in-frame clones alone and is incomplete. The sample consists of tens of thousands of clones, approximately 81% of them appearing once. V lost 7 bases and J 3 bases, leaving 12 bases between the germline ends. The CDR3 is made up of 13 amino acids. Germline V gives CDR1 LNHDA, CDR2 SQIVND (reference sequence). Comments on this clone: Its antigen is unknown.

The sample in question was CD4+ or CD8+ T cells sorted from blood, obtained in a trial of the OX40 agonist ivuxolimab. This TCR came from an adult with an advanced solid tumor such as melanoma, head and neck, liver or kidney cancer. This chain connects TRBV19 to TRBJ1-2; a possible D gene is TRBD1 (6 bases). In nucleotides, the CDR3 is TGTGCCAGTATGCAGGACAGTTACTATGGCTACACCTTC. Amino acid sequence: CASMQDSYYGYTF.